These 10 T cell receptor beta chains came from one sample sequenced in a study of CD8 T cells in ankylosing spondylitis. General observations from the study: The study identified a TCR beta motif of under ten highly homologous variants that appeared characteristic of ankylosing spondylitis blood.

These receptors' antigens are unknown. TCRdb reprocessed the 5' RACE reads with MiXCR, giving one entry per CDR3 protein. The sample consists of 220,000 or so distinct CDR3 sequences, around 18% of them appearing once. Sequences were obtained from blood, either unsorted or a sorted T cell fraction (not recorded which). The receptors originated from a male donor with ankylosing spondylitis.

In this sample, this clonotype turned up many times. The CDR3 loop is CATSDLGEDTQYF. As DNA, the CDR3 is TGTGCCACCAGTGATTTGGGGGAGGATACGCAGTATTTT. The chain has TRBV24-1 and TRBJ2-3, with a tentative D call TRBD2 (5 bases). The germline V gene encodes CDR1 KGHDR and CDR2 SFDVKD. V was shortened by 0 bases and J by 6 bases, with 6 bases between the two germline ends. This CDR3 has 13 residues.

This clonotype appeared a few times. Because it lacks the conserved phenylalanine or tryptophan at the end, this CDR3 is likely a read error. The V gene is TRBV25-1, the J gene TRBJ1-5; 10 bases are shared with TRBD1. Germline trimming cut 6 bases from V and 1 base from J; bases unmatched to any gene: 0. Germline V gene sequence: CDR1 MGHDK, CDR2 SYGVNS. This CDR3 is 14 amino acids long. Here the CDR3 DNA reads TGTGCCAGCAGGGACAGGGGGAGCAATCAGCCCCAGCATTTG. Amino acid sequence: CASRDRGSNQPQHL.

Ten or more counts support this clonotype. The chain links TRBV12-3 or TRBV12-4 to TRBJ2-7; D is possibly TRBD2 (7 bases). V lost 5 bases and J 3 bases, leaving 17 bases between the germline ends. The CDR3 length is 15 residues. CDR3 residues: CASSTSQGGDYEQYF. The CDR3, as DNA: TGTGCCAGCAGTACCTCACAAGGGGGGGACTACGAGCAGTACTTC.

This clonotype was counted between two and nine times. The chain joins TRBV28 to TRBJ2-1; 14 bases align to TRBD2. Germline V gene sequence: CDR1 MDHEN, CDR2 SYDVKM. After removal of 4 bases from V and 7 bases from J, the junction contained 9 bases not matched to a gene. The CDR3 covers 17 residues. CDR3 protein: CASSWGTSGSGWNEQFF. CDR3 sequence (DNA): TGTGCCAGCAGTTGGGGGACTAGCGGGAGTGGTTGGAATGAGCAGTTCTTC.

This clonotype has a handful of counts. The rearrangement uses TRBV9 and TRBJ1-3; 8 positions agree with TRBD1. Germline values: CDR1 SGDLS, CDR2 YYNGEE. The CDR3 contains 16 residues. V shed 3 bases, J shed 0 bases, and the junction held 5 bases outside the gene matches. This chain's CDR3 is CASSAGTGDSGNTIYF. The CDR3 coding sequence is TGTGCCAGCAGCGCGGGGACAGGTGACTCTGGAAACACCATATATTTT. The entire variable domain, with the rest obtained from reference TRBV9 and TRBJ1-3, is as follows: DSGVTQTPKHLITATGQRVTLRCSPRSGDLSVYWYQQSLDQGLQFLIQYYNGEERAKGNILERFSAQQFPDLHSELNLSSLELGDSALYFCASSAGTGDSGNTIYFGEGSWLTVV.

This clonotype came up a few times. This chain connects TRBV7-2 to TRBJ2-5; D gene uncertain. Germline V gene data show CDR1 as SGHTA and CDR2 as FQGNSA. V lost 1 base and J lost 0, with 9 bases in between. The CDR3 consists of 15 residues. The DNA of the CDR3 is TGTGCCAGCAGCTTAGATAGCTTTAACCAAGAGACCCAGTACTTC. It translates to CASSLDSFNQETQYF.

This clonotype showed up just a few times. The genes are TRBV18 and TRBJ2-3; D is possibly TRBD1 or TRBD2 (6 bases each). V was cut by 2 bases and J by 6 bases, with 12 bases left in between. The CDR3 loop spans 14 amino acids. The germline CDR1 and CDR2 sequences are KGHSH and LQKENI. The CDR3 DNA sequence: TGTGCCAGCTCACCAGCGCCCGGGGGCGATACGCAGTATTTT. It translates to CASSPAPGGDTQYF.

In this sample, this clonotype turned up a few times. The chain uses TRBV7-3 and TRBJ1-1; D ambiguous. V lost 0 bases, J lost 1 base, and 15 bases lay in between. The V gene's germline CDR1 is SGHTA and CDR2 FQGTGA. The CDR3 consists of 17 residues. The CDR3 loop is CASSLTPPGQPNTEAFF. Here the CDR3 DNA reads TGTGCCAGCAGCTTAACCCCTCCTGGGCAGCCGAACACTGAAGCTTTCTTT.

The sample holds a few counts of this clonotype. The chain links TRBV20-1 to TRBJ2-3; 9 bases match TRBD2. This CDR3 spans 17 amino acids. After removal of 0 bases from V and 4 bases from J, the junction contained 11 bases not matched to a gene. Germline lookup yields CDR1 DFQATT and CDR2 SNEGSKA (reference sequence). CDR3 protein: CSARDEASGIGADTQYF. In DNA, the CDR3 is TGCAGTGCTAGAGATGAGGCTAGCGGGATAGGGGCAGATACGCAGTATTTT.

The V gene is TRBV13, the J gene TRBJ2-1; D is undetermined. The CDR3 spans 11 residues. Per the germline V gene, CDR1 is PRHDT and CDR2 is FYEKMQ (reference sequence). With 5 bases removed from V and 6 bases from J, the gap between germline ends came to 5 bases. CDR3 nucleotide sequence: TGTGCCAGCAGCCTACTCAATGAGCAGTTCTTC. Translated: CASSLLNEQFF.